This TCR beta chain was identified in a study of human thymus T cells. Blood DNA came from all available leukocytes, not a fixed cell number. Looked up from germline, CDR1 is LNHDA and CDR2 is SQIVND (reference sequence). The CDR3 covers 15 residues. Trimming removed 0 bases at V and 4 bases at J, with 12 bases between. Generated by immunoSEQ multiplex PCR, the TCRdb table keeps only in-frame clones and is missing some. The table has 45,000 to 75,000 clones, approximately 95% seen once. Material: blood. This chain links TRBV19 with TRBJ1-2; no reliable D call. This receptor was identified in a boy in the first two years of life with a congenital heart defect but otherwise immunologically healthy. The DNA of the CDR3 is TGTGCCAGTAGTATAGATCCCGCCCGTTCCTATGGCTACACCTTC. This encodes CASSIDPARSYGYTF.